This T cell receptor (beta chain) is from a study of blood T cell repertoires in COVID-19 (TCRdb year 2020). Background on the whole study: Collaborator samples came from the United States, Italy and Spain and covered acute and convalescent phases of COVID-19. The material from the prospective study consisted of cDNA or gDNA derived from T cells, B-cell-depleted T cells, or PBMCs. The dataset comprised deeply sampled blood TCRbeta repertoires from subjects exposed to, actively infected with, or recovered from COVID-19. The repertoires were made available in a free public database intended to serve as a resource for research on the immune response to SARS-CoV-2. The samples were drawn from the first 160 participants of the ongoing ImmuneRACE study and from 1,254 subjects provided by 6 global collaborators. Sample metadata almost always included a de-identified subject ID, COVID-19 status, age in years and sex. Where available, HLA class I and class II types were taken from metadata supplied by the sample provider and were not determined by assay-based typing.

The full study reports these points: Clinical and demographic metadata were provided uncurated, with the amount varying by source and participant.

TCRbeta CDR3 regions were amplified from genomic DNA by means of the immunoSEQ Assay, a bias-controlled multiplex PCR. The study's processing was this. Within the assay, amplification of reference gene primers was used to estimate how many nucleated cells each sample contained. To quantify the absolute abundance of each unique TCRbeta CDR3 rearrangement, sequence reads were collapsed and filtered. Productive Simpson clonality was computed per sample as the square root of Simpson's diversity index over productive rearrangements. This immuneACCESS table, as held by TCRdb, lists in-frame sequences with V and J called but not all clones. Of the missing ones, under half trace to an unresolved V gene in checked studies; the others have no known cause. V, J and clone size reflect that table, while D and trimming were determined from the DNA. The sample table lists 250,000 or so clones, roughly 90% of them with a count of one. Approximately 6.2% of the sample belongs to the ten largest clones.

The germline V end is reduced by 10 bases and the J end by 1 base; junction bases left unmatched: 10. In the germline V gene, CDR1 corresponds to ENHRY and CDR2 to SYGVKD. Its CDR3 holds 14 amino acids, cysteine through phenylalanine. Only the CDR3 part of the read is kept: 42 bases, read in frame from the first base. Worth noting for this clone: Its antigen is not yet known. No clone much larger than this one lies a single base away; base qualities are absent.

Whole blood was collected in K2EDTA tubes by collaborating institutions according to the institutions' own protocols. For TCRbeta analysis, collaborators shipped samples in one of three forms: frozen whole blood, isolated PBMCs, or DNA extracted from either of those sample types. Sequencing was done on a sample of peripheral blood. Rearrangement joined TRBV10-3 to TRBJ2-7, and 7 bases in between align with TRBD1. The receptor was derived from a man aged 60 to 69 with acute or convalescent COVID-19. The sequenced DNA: TGTGCCACTGGTACCGGGACAGTTTCCTACGAGCAGTACTTC. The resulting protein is CATGTGTVSYEQYF.